These T cell receptor beta chains were read from a single sample in a study of post-analysis software for immune sequencing data. TCRdb reprocessed the PCR reads with MiXCR, giving one entry per CDR3 protein. This sample carries about 540,000 distinct CDR3 sequences, 34% of them seen once, and the ten largest clones take under 7%. The sequencing sample was made of blood. Every receptor here comes from a girl aged 2-17 years with multiple sclerosis. Both conserved end residues are part of each CDR3. The order of the fields is V gene, J gene, D gene, clone size, CDR3 DNA, CDR3 protein. A D gene is named only where the DNA matches it firmly. A row's size may be missing; if present it is once, few, many or a size class.

v_gene: TRBV10-3; j_gene: TRBJ2-1; d_gene: TRBD1; abundance: NA; CDR3nt: TGTGCCATCGGTGAAAGGGGGGACAGGAGCTCCTACAATGAGCAGTTCTTC; CDR3aa: CAIGERGDRSSYNEQFF
v_gene: TRBV2; j_gene: TRBJ1-1; d_gene: NA; abundance: NA; CDR3nt: TGTGCCAGCAGTGAAGCCCAGCGGAGCACTGAAGCTTTCTTT; CDR3aa: CASSEAQRSTEAFF
v_gene: TRBV6-5; j_gene: TRBJ1-1; d_gene: TRBD1; abundance: NA; CDR3nt: TGTGCCAGCAGTTACTCTCTGACAGGGTTAAACACTGAAGCTTTCTTT; CDR3aa: CASSYSLTGLNTEAFF
v_gene: TRBV20-1; j_gene: TRBJ1-1; d_gene: NA; abundance: NA; CDR3nt: TGCAGTGCTAGAGAGGGTGGGAGGCGGACTGAAGCTTTCTTT; CDR3aa: CSAREGGRRTEAFF
v_gene: TRBV6-1; j_gene: TRBJ2-2; d_gene: NA; abundance: few; CDR3nt: TGTGCCAGCTGGGCCATGAACACCGGGGAGCTGTTTTTT; CDR3aa: CASWAMNTGELFF
v_gene: TRBV13; j_gene: TRBJ2-4; d_gene: NA; abundance: few; CDR3nt: TGTGCCAGCAGCTTGGCGGGGGCGGCCAAAAACATTCAGTACTTC; CDR3aa: CASSLAGAAKNIQYF
v_gene: TRBV9; j_gene: TRBJ2-7; d_gene: NA; abundance: few; CDR3nt: TGTGCCAGCAGCGTAGCGGCAGGATCCTACGAGCAGTACTTC; CDR3aa: CASSVAAGSYEQYF
v_gene: TRBV5-6; j_gene: TRBJ2-7; d_gene: NA; abundance: NA; CDR3nt: TGTGCCAGCAGCTTGGGTGGCAGGGACTTCTACGAGCAGTACTTC; CDR3aa: CASSLGGRDFYEQYF
v_gene: TRBV6-6; j_gene: TRBJ1-2; d_gene: TRBD1; abundance: NA; CDR3nt: TGTGCCACAGACAGGGGACAATCGGGAGCTAACTATGGCTACACCTTC; CDR3aa: CATDRGQSGANYGYTF
v_gene: TRBV20-1; j_gene: TRBJ1-5; d_gene: NA; abundance: few; CDR3nt: TGCAGTGCTAGACCCGGGGGGCCACTTGGGCCCCAGCATTTT; CDR3aa: CSARPGGPLGPQHF
v_gene: TRBV10-3; j_gene: TRBJ2-1; d_gene: NA; abundance: many; CDR3nt: TGTGCCATCAGTGAGAAGGGAAGTAAGCAGTTCTTC; CDR3aa: CAISEKGSKQFF